What follows describes a single T cell receptor beta chain. This entry comes from a study of blood T cell repertoires in COVID-19. Study overall: Acute and convalescent COVID-19 samples came from the United States, Italy and Spain.

The method was immunoSEQ multiplex PCR; TCRdb's version includes in-frame clones alone and lacks a portion of them. The profile shows fewer than 200,000 clones, about 74% of them singletons. The CDR3 spans 14 residues. Germline lookup yields CDR1 MNHEY and CDR2 SVGAGI. Trimming took 5 bases from V and 5 from J; bases not matched to a gene: 5. The genes are TRBV6-5 and TRBJ2-1; 8 nucleotides agree with TRBD1. The material sequenced was peripheral blood. This clonotype was obtained from a woman of 80 years or more with acute or convalescent COVID-19. CDR3 nucleotide sequence: TGTGCCAGCAGTAGGGACAGGAGGGACAATGAGCAGTTCTTC. Translated, it gives CASSRDRRDNEQFF.